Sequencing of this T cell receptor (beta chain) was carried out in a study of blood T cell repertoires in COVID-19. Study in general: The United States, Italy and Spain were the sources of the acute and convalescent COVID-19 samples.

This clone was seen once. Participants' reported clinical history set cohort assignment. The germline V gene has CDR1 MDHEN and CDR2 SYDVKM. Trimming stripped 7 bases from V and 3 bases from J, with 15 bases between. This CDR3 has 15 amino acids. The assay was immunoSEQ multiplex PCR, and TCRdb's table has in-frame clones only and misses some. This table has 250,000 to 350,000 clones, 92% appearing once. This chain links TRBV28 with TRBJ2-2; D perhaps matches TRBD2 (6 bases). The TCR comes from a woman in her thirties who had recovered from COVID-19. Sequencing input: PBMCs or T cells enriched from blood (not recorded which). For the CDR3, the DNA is TGTGCCAGCACCCCACCGGGACTTCACACCGGGGAGCTGTTTTTT. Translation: CASTPPGLHTGELFF.